The 26 T cell receptor beta chains below all came from one sample that was sequenced in a study of shared clonotypes between healthy human individuals. CD45RO-negative, CCR7-selected cells formed the naive CD8 fraction, which excluded terminally differentiated effector memory CD45RA+ cells. Using immunoSEQ multiplex PCR, the repertoire was profiled, and TCRdb retains in-frame clones only, with some absent. The data contain more than 2 million clones, around 96% of them singletons. The sample comprised naive CD8+ T cells sorted from blood. Receptors originate from a man aged 18 to 30 in good health.

The V gene is TRBV10-3, the J gene TRBJ2-7; D is tentatively TRBD1 or TRBD2 (6 bases each). The CDR3 is 14 amino acids. The germline V gene encodes CDR1 ENHRY and CDR2 SYGVKD. The V end was cut by 8 bases, the J end by 7 bases, with 21 bases between. CDR3 bases: TGTGCCATCCAATCAAACAGGGACTTACCGGAGCAGTACTTC. It yields the protein CAIQSNRDLPEQYF.

The genes are TRBV10-2 and TRBJ2-1; D ambiguous. In germline, CDR1 is WSHSY, CDR2 SAAADI. This CDR3 is 11 amino acids long. V dropped 2 bases and J dropped 12 bases, with 8 bases sitting between them. The CDR3 DNA reads as TGCGCCAGCAGTGAGCCCTTTGGGCAGTTCTTC. This sequence encodes CASSEPFGQFF.

V gene TRBV6-5 combines with J gene TRBJ1-1; no clear D. V was shortened by 0 bases and J by 3 bases, with 11 bases between the two germline ends. Germline V gene data show CDR1 as MNHEY and CDR2 as SVGAGI. CDR3 length: 15 amino acids. CDR3 nucleotide sequence: TGTGCCAGCAGTTACTCGGGCATCCTCTACACTGAAGCTTTCTTT. This gives the protein CASSYSGILYTEAFF.

The rearrangement joins TRBV30 to TRBJ2-2; perhaps TRBD1 as D (6 bases). CDR3 length: 11 amino acids. Germline V CDR1 and CDR2: GTSNPN, SVGIG (reference sequence). The V and J ends lost 5 bases and 6 bases respectively, with 7 bases between them. In DNA form, the CDR3 reads TGTGCCTGGGACAGGTCCGGGGAGCTGTTTTTT. Its protein product is CAWDRSGELFF.

As regards this clone: Other DNA sequences in this specimen translate into the identical CDR3. The J gene is TRBJ2-7, the V gene TRBV6-1; D is unclear. Trimming pared 9 bases from V and 0 bases from J, leaving 12 bases between. CDR3 length: 13 residues. Germline V CDR1 and CDR2: MNHNS, SASEGT. The CDR3 loop reads CASRLDGSYEQYF. Written as DNA, the CDR3 is TGTGCCAGTAGACTGGACGGCTCCTACGAGCAGTACTTC.

The genes are TRBV7-8 and TRBJ2-2; maybe TRBD1 (6 bases). Germline V gene sequence: CDR1 SGHVS, CDR2 FQNEAQ. Trimming stripped 1 base from V and 5 bases from J, with 14 bases between. The CDR3 runs 16 residues. CDR3 bases: TGTGCCAGCAGCTTAGGGTTAGGGGGTAATACCGGGGAGCTGTTTTTT. It specifies CASSLGLGGNTGELFF.

This chain connects TRBV7-9 to TRBJ2-1; 7 nucleotides agree with TRBD2. Germline CDR1 and CDR2: SEHNR and FQNEAQ (reference sequence). CDR3 length equals 14 residues. V shed 7 bases and J 2 bases; nucleotides not matched to a gene: 5. The CDR3 spells CASKASGPYNEQFF. The CDR3 DNA reads TGTGCCAGCAAAGCTAGCGGACCCTACAATGAGCAGTTCTTC. Complete variable domain (other parts from reference TRBV7-9 and TRBJ2-1): DTGVSQNPRHKITKRGQNVTFRCDPISEHNRLYWYRQTLGQGPEFLTYFQNEAQLEKSRLLSDRFSAERPKGSFSTLEIQRTEQGDSAMYLCASKASGPYNEQFFGPGTRLTVL.

The gene calls are TRBV5-8 and TRBJ1-1; D might be TRBD1 (6 bases). This CDR3 contains 18 residues. Germline-derived CDR1 and CDR2 are SGHTS and YDEGEE. V was clipped by 2 bases and J by 0 bases, with 20 bases between them. The CDR3 spells CASSLGPRDTTMNTEAFF. The CDR3 coding sequence is TGTGCCAGCAGCTTAGGCCCCCGGGACACTACCATGAACACTGAAGCTTTCTTT.

V is TRBV29-1 and J is TRBJ2-7, with no clear D. From germline, CDR1 is SQVTM and CDR2 ANQGSEA. The CDR3 spans 16 residues. Trimming left V 2 bases short and J 0 bases short, with 17 bases between. For the CDR3, the DNA is TGCAGCGTTGAATCGGCTAAAGACTCCAGCTCCTACGAGCAGTACTTC. Protein product: CSVESAKDSSSYEQYF.

The J gene is TRBJ1-1, the V gene TRBV7-9, with TRBD1 as a possible D gene (6 bases). Trimming removed 4 bases at V and 7 bases at J, with 13 bases between. From germline, CDR1 is SEHNR and CDR2 FQNEAQ (reference sequence). There are 13 residues in the CDR3. The CDR3 loop reads CASSSGQFNEAFF. The CDR3 nucleotides are TGTGCCAGCAGCTCAGGACAGTTCAATGAAGCTTTCTTT.

As concerns this clone: Other nucleotide sequences from this sample produce the same CDR3. The chain recombines TRBV6-5 with TRBJ2-2; no definite D call. The CDR3 is 15 amino acids. The germline V gene encodes CDR1 MNHEY and CDR2 SVGAGI. The germline V and J ends were trimmed by 0 bases and 2 bases, with 7 bases remaining between them. CDR3 bases: TGTGCCAGCAGTTACTCAGGTCTTAACACCGGGGAGCTGTTTTTT. Its translation is CASSYSGLNTGELFF.

V and J are TRBV27 and TRBJ1-5, with D possibly being TRBD1 (6 bases). Germline CDR1 and CDR2: MNHEY and SMNVEV (reference sequence). The CDR3 is made up of 16 amino acids. V lost 5 bases and J 3 bases, leaving 17 bases between the germline ends. The CDR3, as DNA: TGTGCCAGCAGTCCCTTTGGGGGGCTACTCAATCAGCCCCAGCATTTT. Translation: CASSPFGGLLNQPQHF.

V and J are TRBV6-6 and TRBJ1-2; 7 bases fit TRBD1. CDR1 and CDR2 from the germline V gene are MNHNY and SVGAGI (reference sequence). This CDR3 is built from 13 residues. J was trimmed by 4 bases and V by 8 bases; bases with no gene match: 7. CDR3 sequence reads: CASSPAGGYGYTF. The DNA of the CDR3 is TGTGCCAGCTCACCAGCAGGGGGCTATGGCTACACCTTC.

The V gene is TRBV6-5, the J gene TRBJ2-2; a possible D gene is TRBD2 (5 bases). V lost 8 bases to trimming and J lost 4 bases, with 17 bases between them. Germline CDR1 reads MNHEY; CDR2 reads SVGAGI. This CDR3 has 15 amino acids. As DNA, the CDR3 is TGTGCCAGCCTAATGGAGGTTTTGGGCACCGGGGAGCTGTTTTTT. Protein: CASLMEVLGTGELFF.

The chain combines TRBV27 with TRBJ1-2; D is ambiguous. The CDR3 is 15 amino acids. Germline CDR1 and CDR2: MNHEY and SMNVEV (reference sequence). The V and J ends lost 5 bases and 4 bases respectively, with 17 bases between them. The CDR3 DNA reads as TGTGCCAGCAGTCCTTTAGATATCCTAGGCTATGGCTACACCTTC. This translates into CASSPLDILGYGYTF.

V and J are TRBV7-9 and TRBJ2-7; TRBD2 agrees at 9 bases. The germline CDR1 and CDR2 sequences are SEHNR and FQNEAQ (reference sequence). J lost 2 bases, V lost 5 bases, and 19 bases had no gene match. CDR3 length: 19 residues. This CDR3 reads CASSPAVGASSGDTYEQYF. As DNA, the CDR3 is TGTGCCAGCAGCCCGGCGGTGGGGGCCTCTAGCGGGGACACCTACGAGCAGTACTTC. The full variable domain, in which reference TRBV7-9 and TRBJ2-7 provide the parts outside the CDR3, is DTGVSQNPRHKITKRGQNVTFRCDPISEHNRLYWYRQTLGQGPEFLTYFQNEAQLEKSRLLSDRFSAERPKGSFSTLEIQRTEQGDSAMYLCASSPAVGASSGDTYEQYFGPGTRLTVT.

This chain connects TRBV7-9 to TRBJ2-2; D unclear. V was pared by 1 base and J by 7 bases, with 13 bases between. CDR1 SEHNR and CDR2 FQNEAQ come from the germline V gene (reference sequence). The CDR3 totals 15 residues. CDR3 sequence reads: CASSLVAGEHGELFF. The DNA of the CDR3 is TGTGCCAGCAGCTTAGTAGCAGGAGAACACGGGGAGCTGTTTTTT. The full variable domain, rest sourced from reference TRBV7-9 and TRBJ2-2, is DTGVSQNPRHKITKRGQNVTFRCDPISEHNRLYWYRQTLGQGPEFLTYFQNEAQLEKSRLLSDRFSAERPKGSFSTLEIQRTEQGDSAMYLCASSLVAGEHGELFFGEGSRLTVL.

This clone was counted a single time. The J gene is TRBJ1-4, the V gene TRBV2, with 7 nucleotides matching TRBD1. The CDR3 spans 14 residues. CDR1 SNHLY and CDR2 FYNNEI come from the germline V gene. The V and J ends lost 6 bases and 8 bases, in that order; junction bases with no gene match: 9. The CDR3 region has the DNA TGTGCCAGCAGCCAGGGACAGTATGGGGAAAAACTGTTTTTT. As protein: CASSQGQYGEKLFF.

The rearrangement joins TRBV5-1 to TRBJ2-1; a weak D match, TRBD1 (6 bases). The ends were cut back, 0 bases at V and 2 bases at J, with 18 bases in the middle. Germline V CDR1 and CDR2: SGHRS, YFSETQ. The CDR3 consists of 18 residues. This CDR3 is CASSLAGTHTYPYNEQFF. The CDR3 DNA reads TGCGCCAGCAGCTTGGCCGGGACACATACTTACCCCTACAATGAGCAGTTCTTC.

The J gene is TRBJ2-7, the V gene TRBV13; 8 bases are a match to TRBD1. V lost 4 bases and J lost 3; bases outside the gene matches: 11. This CDR3 region has 16 residues. The germline V gene has CDR1 PRHDT and CDR2 FYEKMQ (reference sequence). The CDR3 loop reads CASSSQGAGKDYEQYF. The DNA for the CDR3 is TGTGCCAGCAGCTCGCAGGGGGCCGGGAAGGACTACGAGCAGTACTTC.

The chain uses TRBV6-1 and TRBJ2-3, with D unclear. The CDR3 covers 15 residues. Germline values: CDR1 MNHNS, CDR2 SASEGT. Trimming stripped 4 bases from V and 4 bases from J, with 15 bases between. The CDR3 DNA follows: TGTGCCAGCAGTGGCTGGACCGGGTCTCCAGATACGCAGTATTTT. Translated: CASSGWTGSPDTQYF.

Comment on this clone: Different DNA sequences within this sample yield the same CDR3. The chain links TRBV14 to TRBJ2-7, with TRBD2 matching 15 bases. Germline-derived CDR1 and CDR2 are SGHDN and FVKESK. This CDR3 has 15 residues. With V trimmed by 4 bases and J by 4 bases, 2 bases remained unmatched. This CDR3 reads CASSPGLAGGYEQYF. The CDR3 DNA reads as TGTGCCAGCAGCCCGGGACTAGCGGGAGGTTACGAGCAGTACTTC.

The chain is built from TRBV7-3 and TRBJ2-1; D gene ambiguous. Looked up from germline, CDR1 is SGHTA and CDR2 is FQGTGA. The CDR3 has 13 residues. V lost 4 bases and J 1 base, leaving 5 bases between the germline ends. Written as DNA, the CDR3 is TGTGCCAGCAGCTCTGGGTCCTACAATGAGCAGTTCTTC. It codes for CASSSGSYNEQFF.

The rearrangement links TRBV5-1 to TRBJ2-2; D unclear. There are 17 residues in the CDR3. V lost 7 bases and J 1 base, leaving 20 bases between the germline ends. Germline CDR1 SGHRS, CDR2 YFSETQ. The CDR3, as DNA: TGCGCCAGCTTACCCTTTCCCGGTTTTTTGAACACCGGGGAGCTGTTTTTT. It codes for CASLPFPGFLNTGELFF.

The J gene is TRBJ2-3, the V gene TRBV25-1; TRBD2 matches 9 bases. The V gene's germline CDR1 is MGHDK and CDR2 SYGVNS. This CDR3 comprises 17 residues. V lost 4 bases, J lost 5 bases, and 13 bases stayed unmatched. The CDR3 sequence: CASSAYISSGEGDTQYF. CDR3 coding DNA: TGTGCCAGCAGTGCCTACATCTCTAGCGGGGAAGGAGATACGCAGTATTTT. The complete variable domain, with remaining parts taken from reference TRBV25-1 and TRBJ2-3, reads EADIYQTPRYLVIGTGKKITLECSQTMGHDKMYWYQQDPGMELHLIHYSYGVNSTEKGDLSSESTVSRIRTEHFPLTLESARPSHTSQYLCASSAYISSGEGDTQYFGPGTRLTVL.

V usage is TRBV28 and J usage is TRBJ1-2; D not resolved. Germline V gene lookup returns CDR1 MDHEN and CDR2 SYDVKM. This CDR3 has 13 residues. Trimming removed 4 bases at V and 8 bases at J, with 14 bases between. The CDR3 DNA reads as TGTGCCAGCAGTTCCATCCTGACCTGGGGCTACACCTTC. The encoded protein is CASSSILTWGYTF.